This passage covers 18 T cell receptor beta chains from one sample sequenced in a study of blood T cell repertoires in COVID-19. TCRdb's table, derived via immunoSEQ multiplex PCR, lists solely in-frame clones and lacks some. In the table there are under 250,000 clones, about 90% of which are singletons. Source material: peripheral blood. All receptors derive from a man aged 25-45 years with COVID-19, enrolled during active disease.

The V and J genes are TRBV25-1 and TRBJ1-4; possibly TRBD1 for D (5 bases). CDR1 and CDR2 from the germline V gene are MGHDK and SYGVNS. V lost 0 bases, J lost 2 bases, and 13 bases lay in between. CDR3 length: 17 amino acids. This CDR3 reads CASSEYSAAGTNEKLFF. Written as DNA, the CDR3 is TGTGCCAGCAGTGAATACAGCGCAGCAGGGACTAATGAAAAACTGTTTTTT.

This chain joins TRBV5-1 and TRBJ2-6; D is unclear. There are 15 residues in the CDR3. V was clipped by 9 bases and J by 2 bases, with 15 bases between them. Germline CDR1 SGHRS, CDR2 YFSETQ. In DNA form, the CDR3 reads TGCGCCACCCAAATGGTGGGCGCTGGGGCCAACGTCCTGACTTTC. It encodes CATQMVGAGANVLTF.

V and J are TRBV9 and TRBJ1-3; the match to TRBD1 covers 7 bases. V dropped 3 bases and J dropped 4; count of bases not matched to a gene: 10. Germline CDR1 and CDR2: SGDLS and YYNGEE. The CDR3 sequence is 16 residues long. CDR3: CASSARPGTAGNTIYF. The CDR3 bases are TGTGCCAGCAGCGCCCGTCCCGGGACAGCCGGAAACACCATATATTTT.

The V and J genes are TRBV9 and TRBJ2-2; 8 nucleotides match TRBD1. CDR3 size: 17 residues. The V and J ends lost 2 bases and 3 bases, in that order; junction bases with no gene match: 9. In germline, CDR1 is SGDLS, CDR2 YYNGEE. CDR3 in amino acids: CASSVSRTGQDTGELFF. The DNA of the CDR3 is TGTGCCAGCAGCGTTTCCAGGACAGGGCAGGACACCGGGGAGCTGTTTTTT.

DNA for the CDR3: TGTGCCAGCAGCCAAGAAACCCTAAGGACTCCAAAGGCAGAGACCCAGTACTTC. It yields the protein CASSQETLRTPKAETQYF. This chain joins TRBV3-1 (or the pseudogene TRBV3-2) and TRBJ2-5, with TRBD2 as a possible D gene (5 bases). V dropped 0 bases and J dropped 4 bases, with 21 bases sitting between them. Looked up from germline, CDR1 is LGHDT and CDR2 is YNNKEL (reference sequence). The CDR3 extends over 18 amino acids.

The V call is TRBV7-2, the J call TRBJ2-1; 13 bases agree with TRBD2. Per the germline V gene, CDR1 is SGHTA and CDR2 is FQGNSA. The trim removed 5 bases at V and 6 bases at J, leaving 4 bases unmatched. The CDR3 is made up of 15 amino acids. The CDR3 is CASSLGLAGSNEQFF. For the CDR3, the DNA is TGTGCCAGCAGCCTGGGACTAGCGGGAAGCAATGAGCAGTTCTTC. The whole variable domain, filled in from reference TRBV7-2 and TRBJ2-1, reads GAGVSQSPSNKVTEKGKDVELRCDPISGHTALYWYRQSLGQGLEFLIYFQGNSAPDKSGLPSDRFSAERTGGSVSTLTIQRTQQEDSAVYLCASSLGLAGSNEQFFGPGTRLTVL.

The V call is TRBV2, the J call TRBJ1-6; 12 positions agree with TRBD1. The CDR3 is 13 amino acids. J gave up 7 bases and V 10 bases, and 2 bases lay outside the gene matches. CDR1 is SNHLY, CDR2 FYNNEI, per germline. In DNA, the CDR3 is TGTGCCACCGGGACAGGGGGCAATTCACCCCTCCACTTT. This codes for CATGTGGNSPLHF.

This clone was recorded once. This chain links TRBV24-1 with TRBJ2-2; D is ambiguous. The V gene lost 5 bases and the J gene lost 4 bases, with 10 bases spanning the gap. The CDR3 is made up of 14 amino acids. Germline CDR1 and CDR2: KGHDR and SFDVKD. Here the CDR3 DNA reads TGTGCCACCAGTGGTACAGACCCCACCGGGGAGCTGTTTTTT. It is translated as CATSGTDPTGELFF.

The rearrangement uses TRBV28 and TRBJ1-5; D gene ambiguous. CDR3 length: 11 amino acids. In germline, CDR1 is MDHEN, CDR2 SYDVKM. With 4 bases removed from V and 10 bases from J, the gap between germline ends came to 8 bases. CDR3 region: CASSSSLPQHF. In DNA form, the CDR3 reads TGTGCCAGCAGTTCCTCCCTCCCCCAGCATTTT.

The rearrangement uses TRBV29-1 and TRBJ2-4; TRBD1 might be the D (5 bases). Germline CDR1 is SQVTM and CDR2 is ANQGSEA. Between the trimmed V and J ends, which lost 4 bases and 9 bases, there was a span of 19 bases. This CDR3 has 14 amino acids. CDR3 DNA: TGCAGCGTTGGCGAGTCCGGATTCCAGGGCATTCAGTACTTC. Translated: CSVGESGFQGIQYF.

This chain uses TRBV3-1 (or the pseudogene TRBV3-2) with TRBJ2-5; 12 nucleotides match TRBD2. The V segment lost 4 bases and the J segment 5 bases; nucleotides outside the gene matches: 8. The germline CDR1 and CDR2 sequences are LGHDT and YNNKEL (reference sequence). The CDR3 spans 16 residues. In DNA, the CDR3 is TGTGCCAGCAGCCCGAGGACTAGCGGGGCGCGGGAGACCCAGTACTTC. Protein: CASSPRTSGARETQYF.

In this sample, this clone turned up once. The identical CDR3 is also encoded by other nucleotide sequences in the sample. The CDR3 DNA sequence: TGTGCCAGCAGTCGCCGGACAGGGGGCGGAGAAAAACTGTTTTTT. Protein: CASSRRTGGGEKLFF. V gene TRBV6-5 combines with J gene TRBJ1-4, with 11 nucleotides matching TRBD1. Germline V gives CDR1 MNHEY, CDR2 SVGAGI. This CDR3 region has 15 residues. With V trimmed by 5 bases and J by 8 bases, 7 bases remained unmatched.

This chain joins TRBV10-2 and TRBJ2-7, with D possibly being TRBD2 (6 bases). CDR1 is WSHSY, CDR2 SAAADI, per germline. V lost 6 bases and J 1 base, leaving 19 bases between the germline ends. The CDR3 runs 16 residues. The CDR3: CASRTGRRGSSYEQYF. The CDR3 DNA is TGCGCCAGCAGAACTGGCCGGCGGGGCTCGTCCTACGAGCAGTACTTC.

The V and J genes are TRBV5-1 and TRBJ2-5, with D possibly being TRBD2 (6 bases). The germline gives CDR1 SGHRS, CDR2 YFSETQ. Deletions cut 5 bases from V and 4 bases from J, with 12 bases between. This CDR3 spans 13 amino acids. CDR3 in DNA: TGCGCCAGCAGTTCTGGGGGAGGAGAGACCCAGTACTTC. Its protein product is CASSSGGGETQYF.

This clone was observed once. The genes are TRBV10-2 and TRBJ1-1, with 8 bases aligning to TRBD1. V shed 6 bases, J shed 6 bases, and the junction held 6 bases outside the gene matches. Germline V gene data show CDR1 as WSHSY and CDR2 as SAAADI. The CDR3 length is 13 residues. Here the CDR3 DNA reads TGCGCCAGCAGCGACAGGGGAAGGGCTGAAGCTTTCTTT. It yields the protein CASSDRGRAEAFF.

The genes are TRBV7-9 and TRBJ2-5; possible D gene TRBD1, 6 bases. This CDR3 contains 14 residues. The V and J ends lost 5 bases and 1 base respectively, with 11 bases between them. CDR1 SEHNR and CDR2 FQNEAQ come from the germline V gene (reference sequence). The CDR3 DNA is TGTGCCAGCAGCCAGGACAGTTTCCAAGAGACCCAGTACTTC. Residues: CASSQDSFQETQYF.

The chain is built from TRBV9 and TRBJ2-7; tentative D call: TRBD2 (6 bases). The CDR3 has 13 residues. Germline V lookup: CDR1 SGDLS, CDR2 YYNGEE. V was trimmed by 0 bases and J by 6 bases, leaving 10 bases between them. The CDR3 DNA reads as TGTGCCAGCAGCGTAGATGGAGGGCGCGAGCAGTACTTC. It yields the protein CASSVDGGREQYF.

The CDR3 spells CASSTAEKDRARETQYF. CDR3 bases: TGTGCCAGCAGCACAGCGGAAAAGGACAGGGCACGAGAGACCCAGTACTTC. The rearrangement joins TRBV21-1 to TRBJ2-5; the D segment call TRBD1 is taken from the table without a DNA check. TRBV21-1 is deemed a pseudogene. The CDR3 has 17 amino acids.